This passage covers 14 T cell receptor beta chains from one sample sequenced in a study of blood T cell repertoires in COVID-19 (dated by TCRdb to the early 2020s). To prepare the library, the immunoSEQ multiplex PCR assay was applied. This immuneACCESS table, as held by TCRdb, lists in-frame sequences with V and J called but not all clones. Of the missing ones, under half trace to an unresolved V gene in checked studies; the others have no known cause. This sample holds hundreds of thousands of clones; roughly nine tenths were observed only once. The top ten clones comprise 2.5% to 3.5% of the sample. The sequenced sample was PBMCs or T cells enriched from blood (not recorded which). Receptor source: a woman in her 50s who had been exposed to COVID-19.

The chain combines TRBV9 with TRBJ1-2; TRBD1 is a possible D gene (5 bases). Looked up from germline, CDR1 is SGDLS and CDR2 is YYNGEE. Trimming took 2 bases from V and 2 from J, leaving 16 bases between them. The CDR3 is 16 residues long. The CDR3 spells CASSVQPGVSNYGYTF. For the CDR3, the DNA is TGTGCCAGCAGCGTCCAACCGGGGGTATCGAACTATGGCTACACCTTC.

The chain couples TRBV2 to TRBJ2-1, with 7 bases that match TRBD1. The V segment lost 6 bases and the J segment 3 bases; nucleotides outside the gene matches: 8. CDR1 is SNHLY and CDR2 is FYNNEI in the germline V gene. The CDR3 is 15 residues long. The CDR3 protein is CASRVAGGYYNEQFF. The CDR3 DNA reads TGTGCCAGCAGGGTAGCAGGGGGATACTACAATGAGCAGTTCTTC.

This chain uses TRBV11-2 with TRBJ2-7, with TRBD1 identical over 8 bases. The CDR3 sequence is 15 residues long. Trimming took 4 bases from V and 3 from J; bases not matched to a gene: 8. Germline values: CDR1 SGHAT, CDR2 FQNNGV. The CDR3 nucleotides read TGTGCCAGCAGCTCAGGACAGGGCGAGGTCTACGAGCAGTACTTC. It encodes CASSSGQGEVYEQYF. Full variable domain (outside the CDR3, taken from reference TRBV11-2 and TRBJ2-7): EAGVAQSPRYKIIEKRQSVAFWCNPISGHATLYWYQQILGQGPKLLIQFQNNGVVDDSQLPKDRFSAERLKGVDSTLKIQPAKLEDSAVYLCASSSGQGEVYEQYFGPGTRLTVT.

The genes are TRBV7-9 and TRBJ2-3, with 7 bases lining up with TRBD2. V shed 2 bases and J 2 bases; nucleotides not matched to a gene: 4. Germline V gene data show CDR1 as SEHNR and CDR2 as FQNEAQ (reference sequence). The CDR3 extends over 15 amino acids. The CDR3 DNA sequence: TGTGCCAGCAGCTTATTGGGACTATCCACAGATACGCAGTATTTT. Translated: CASSLLGLSTDTQYF. Full variable domain (rest looked up from reference TRBV7-9 and TRBJ2-3): DTGVSQNPRHKITKRGQNVTFRCDPISEHNRLYWYRQTLGQGPEFLTYFQNEAQLEKSRLLSDRFSAERPKGSFSTLEIQRTEQGDSAMYLCASSLLGLSTDTQYFGPGTRLTVL.

The genes are TRBV7-2 and TRBJ2-1, with 8 bases aligning to TRBD1. Germline CDR1 SGHTA, CDR2 FQGNSA. The CDR3 has 12 residues. V lost 3 bases, J lost 10 bases, and 2 bases stayed unmatched. The CDR3 DNA sequence: TGTGCCAGCAGCTTCCCAGGGGGCGAGCAGTTCTTC. It codes for CASSFPGGEQFF.

The chain is built from TRBV9 and TRBJ2-2; TRBD1 matches at 7 bases. Germline assignment: CDR1 SGDLS and CDR2 YYNGEE. The junction had 9 bases not matched to a gene; V was cut back by 3 bases and J by 4 bases. The CDR3 is made up of 16 amino acids. The DNA of the CDR3 is TGTGCCAGCAGCGCCGGGGACAGAGAAGGCACCGGGGAGCTGTTTTTT. This codes for CASSAGDREGTGELFF.

The chain carries TRBV20-1 and TRBJ1-3; unclear D gene. The germline gives CDR1 DFQATT, CDR2 SNEGSKA (reference sequence). Trimming removed 6 bases at V and 4 bases at J, with 4 bases between. CDR3 size: 10 residues. CDR3 coding DNA: TGCAGTGCGTCGGGAAACACCATATATTTT. This encodes CSASGNTIYF.

The V and J genes are TRBV7-2 and TRBJ1-5; 7 bases fit TRBD1. The CDR3 is 15 residues long. Germline CDR1 and CDR2: SGHTA and FQGNSA. J lost 2 bases, V lost 3 bases, and 4 bases had no gene match. The CDR3 DNA is TGTGCCAGCAGCTTTGGAGGACAGGGCAATCAGCCCCAGCATTTT. Protein: CASSFGGQGNQPQHF.

The chain joins TRBV2 to TRBJ1-5; TRBD1 aligns across 7 bases. This CDR3 spans 16 amino acids. From germline, CDR1 is SNHLY and CDR2 FYNNEI. V lost 1 base and J lost 5; bases outside the gene matches: 8. The CDR3 loop reads CASSEGAGGHHQPQHF. Written as DNA, the CDR3 is TGTGCCAGCAGTGAAGGTGCAGGGGGTCACCATCAGCCCCAGCATTTT. Using reference TRBV2 and TRBJ1-5 for the parts outside the CDR3, the full variable domain is EPEVTQTPSHQVTQMGQEVILRCVPISNHLYFYWYRQILGQKVEFLVSFYNNEISEKSEIFDDQFSVERPDGSNFTLKIRSTKLEDSAMYFCASSEGAGGHHQPQHFGDGTRLSIL.

This chain links TRBV6-2 or TRBV6-3 with TRBJ1-5; the D is unclear. Trimming cost V 2 bases and J 5 bases, with 13 bases left between them. The CDR3 is made up of 15 amino acids. CDR1 MNHEY and CDR2 SVGEGT come from the germline V gene. The CDR3 region is CASSYRGWADQPQHF. CDR3 nucleotides: TGTGCCAGCAGTTACCGGGGTTGGGCGGATCAGCCCCAGCATTTT.

The chain employs TRBV12-3 or TRBV12-4 and TRBJ1-5, with D hard to call. CDR3 length: 12 amino acids. V was trimmed by 7 bases and J by 5 bases, leaving 9 bases between them. The CDR3 nucleotides read TGTGCCAGCAATCGGGAGTATCAGCCCCAGCATTTT. Translation gives CASNREYQPQHF.

This rearrangement joins TRBV3-1 (or the pseudogene TRBV3-2) to TRBJ2-4; D is unresolved. The CDR3 contains 17 residues. Germline values: CDR1 LGHDT, CDR2 YNNKEL (reference sequence). Deletions cut 0 bases from V and 2 bases from J, with 14 bases between. CDR3 DNA sequence: TGTGCCAGCAGCCAAGATGCGGTGGTGGTAACCAAAAACATTCAGTACTTC. This translates into CASSQDAVVVTKNIQYF.

This chain connects TRBV18 to TRBJ1-6, with 8 bases fitting TRBD1. CDR1 is KGHSH, CDR2 LQKENI, per germline. Trimming cost V 2 bases and J 10 bases; bases outside gene matches: 7. The CDR3 totals 15 residues. CDR3 protein: CASSPTDRGGSPLHF. The CDR3 DNA reads as TGTGCCAGCTCACCAACCGACAGGGGCGGGTCACCCCTCCACTTT.

The J gene is TRBJ1-1, the V gene TRBV2; 9 nucleotides line up with TRBD1. The CDR3 length is 14 residues. The germline V gene has CDR1 SNHLY and CDR2 FYNNEI. The trim removed 7 bases at V and 4 bases at J, leaving 7 bases unmatched. CDR3 in amino acids: CASTGTGRTTEAFF. CDR3 coding DNA: TGTGCCAGCACAGGGACAGGGAGGACCACTGAAGCTTTCTTT.